The following is a T cell receptor (beta chain) sequence with its context. Antigen unknown. Sequence at one end of the junction differs from germline and may be a read error. Distinct nucleotide sequences in the sample also encode this CDR3. The study ran its PCR with 60 Vbeta and 13 Jbeta primers. Data came from immunoSEQ multiplex PCR; TCRdb stores just in-frame clones and leaves some out. The sample's table shows 200,000 to 250,000 clones. The sample belongs to a study of cytomegalovirus exposure and HLA in healthy donors. Overall study findings and caveats: V- and J-gene trimming of TCR beta was linked (in a later analysis) to a missense DCLRE1C variant. Links to common viral pathogens appeared, in a later analysis, for several of the most significant clusters.

Sequencing was done on a sample of PBMCs. The source of this sequence is a girl between 2 and 10 years old in good health and CMV-seropositive.

This chain's CDR3 is CASSPIAGGGNTGELFF. The CDR3 region has the DNA TGTGCTAGCAGCCCTATAGCGGGAGGGGGGAACACCGGGGAGCTGTTTTTT. The rearrangement uses TRBV2 and TRBJ2-2; 11 bases fit TRBD2. CDR1 and CDR2 (germline): SNHLY, FYNNEI. The CDR3 length is 17 residues.